The 18 T cell receptor beta chains below come from one sample, sequenced in a study of shared clonotypes between healthy human individuals. TCRdb keeps only in-frame clones here, not all; method: immunoSEQ multiplex PCR. Among roughly 500,000 clones, about 82% were seen once, and the ten largest hold approximately 12%. The specimen was PBMCs. The receptors originated from a woman between 35 and 50 years old in good health. Some clones in this sample may be carry-over from other donors' samples.

This clone appeared once. The chain has TRBV18 and TRBJ2-2; 7 bases line up with TRBD1. The V gene end was trimmed by 2 bases and the J gene end by 3 bases; junction bases not matched to a gene: 6. CDR1 and CDR2 from the germline V gene are KGHSH and LQKENI. This CDR3 is 16 amino acids long. The CDR3 DNA follows: TGTGCCAGCTCACCAAGGTGGGACAGTGACACCGGGGAGCTGTTTTTT. Residues: CASSPRWDSDTGELFF.

V usage is TRBV10-3 and J usage is TRBJ2-2; TRBD2 agrees at 12 bases. V shed 6 bases and J 7 bases; nucleotides not matched to a gene: 9. The CDR3 has 16 residues. Germline CDR1 ENHRY, CDR2 SYGVKD. Here the CDR3 reads CAISTLTSGSVGELFF. The CDR3 nucleotides are TGTGCCATCAGCACCCTGACTAGCGGGAGCGTCGGGGAGCTGTTTTTT.

In its sample, this clone was seen once. This chain joins TRBV18 and TRBJ2-5; no clear D gene. Germline CDR1 reads KGHSH; CDR2 reads LQKENI. This CDR3 spans 13 amino acids. V lost 6 bases to trimming and J lost 1 base, with 9 bases between them. The CDR3 nucleotides are TGTGCCAGCTCCGACAAGTTCCAAGAGACCCAGTACTTC. It encodes CASSDKFQETQYF.

This clone is a singleton in its sample. This chain links TRBV7-3 with TRBJ2-1, with 14 positions matching TRBD2. V gave up 1 base and J gave up 5 bases; unmatched junction bases: 4. This CDR3 spans 17 amino acids. Germline loops: CDR1 SGHTA, CDR2 FQGTGA. The CDR3: CASSLRAGLAGDNEQFF. In DNA form, the CDR3 reads TGTGCCAGCAGCTTAAGGGCGGGACTAGCGGGAGACAATGAGCAGTTCTTC.

The V and J genes are TRBV28 and TRBJ2-1; the D is unclear. Germline-derived CDR1 and CDR2 are MDHEN and SYDVKM. V lost 6 bases and J 9 bases, leaving 15 bases between the germline ends. The CDR3 covers 13 residues. The CDR3 here is CASSLHPWGEQFF. In nucleotides, the CDR3 is TGTGCCAGCAGCCTCCATCCTTGGGGTGAGCAGTTCTTC.

This clone was recorded a few times. The chain carries TRBV9 and TRBJ2-7; tentatively, D is TRBD2 (5 bases). Trimming took off 4 bases at V and 6 bases at J, with 17 bases between the two ends. Germline V lookup: CDR1 SGDLS, CDR2 YYNGEE. The CDR3 covers 14 residues. DNA for the CDR3: TGTGCCAGCAGCCCCCTGAGTTGGGAGAGCGAGCAGTACTTC. Protein sequence: CASSPLSWESEQYF.

This chain links TRBV9 with TRBJ2-1; 8 nucleotides match TRBD2. Unmatched junction bases numbered 3, after V lost 0 bases and J lost 10 bases. Germline lookup yields CDR1 SGDLS and CDR2 YYNGEE. The CDR3 length is 13 residues. The CDR3 here is CASSVAGGWEQFF. CDR3 bases: TGTGCCAGCAGCGTAGCGGGAGGGTGGGAGCAGTTCTTC.

This clone came up a few times. The rearrangement joins TRBV6-4 to TRBJ2-7, with 12 bases lining up with TRBD2. The CDR3 runs to 15 residues. The germline V gene encodes CDR1 MRHNA and CDR2 SNTAGT. The J segment lost 7 bases and the V segment lost 5 bases, leaving 9 bases of the junction unmatched. The CDR3 region has the DNA TGTGCCAGCAGTCCGAAACTAGCGGGAGGAGGAGAGCAGTACTTC. Translation gives CASSPKLAGGGEQYF.

This clone showed up many times. The chain couples TRBV10-3 to TRBJ2-7; either TRBD1 or TRBD2 may fit D (5 bases each). Germline V gene data show CDR1 as ENHRY and CDR2 as SYGVKD. The CDR3 runs 16 residues. V was trimmed by 3 bases and J by 4 bases, leaving 19 bases between them. CDR3 sequence: CAISDPASGTQYEQYF. CDR3 coding DNA: TGTGCCATCAGTGACCCAGCGTCCGGGACCCAATACGAGCAGTACTTC.

This sequence joins TRBV6-1 and TRBJ2-6, with 8 bases lining up with TRBD1. In germline, CDR1 is MNHNS, CDR2 SASEGT. The J segment lost 0 bases and the V segment lost 0 bases, leaving 10 bases of the junction unmatched. CDR3 length: 20 residues. The CDR3 sequence: CASSEAQGTGAFSGANVLTF. CDR3 in DNA: TGTGCCAGCAGTGAAGCGCAAGGGACAGGAGCATTCTCTGGGGCCAACGTCCTGACTTTC.

This CDR3 reads CASSLSSSYNEQFF. Written as DNA, the CDR3 is TGTGCCAGCAGCTTAAGTAGCTCCTACAATGAGCAGTTCTTC. The chain links TRBV7-6 to TRBJ2-1; D gene uncertain. V was shortened by 2 bases and J by 0 bases, with 5 bases between the two germline ends. The CDR3 length is 14 residues. Germline-derived CDR1 and CDR2 are SGHVS and FNYEAQ.

V and J are TRBV13 and TRBJ2-7; D call uncertain. Trimming pared 5 bases from V and 0 bases from J, leaving 5 bases between. The CDR3 sequence is 12 residues long. Germline CDR1 and CDR2: PRHDT and FYEKMQ (reference sequence). The CDR3 region is CASSLLSYEQYF. CDR3 coding DNA: TGTGCCAGCAGCCTCCTCTCCTACGAGCAGTACTTC.

This clone was seen only a few times. The rearrangement joins TRBV27 to TRBJ2-3, with D perhaps given as TRBD1 or TRBD2 (5 bases each). The CDR3 totals 17 residues. V shed 5 bases and J shed 0 bases, with 18 bases lying between them. The V gene's germline CDR1 is MNHEY and CDR2 SMNVEV (reference sequence). CDR3 in amino acids: CASSPLGERTSTDTQYF. CDR3 DNA sequence: TGTGCCAGCAGTCCCCTGGGGGAGAGAACTAGCACAGATACGCAGTATTTT.

The chain has TRBV29-1 and TRBJ1-1; D remains unclear. Germline V gene lookup returns CDR1 SQVTM and CDR2 ANQGSEA. The CDR3 is made up of 13 amino acids. V lost 4 bases and J lost 4, with 13 bases in between. DNA for the CDR3: TGCAGCGTTGTAGGCTCGGAGGGCACTGAAGCTTTCTTT. Translation gives CSVVGSEGTEAFF.

The chain employs TRBV29-1 and TRBJ2-3, with D maybe TRBD2 (5 bases). The ends were cut back, 6 bases at V and 2 bases at J, with 12 bases in the middle. The CDR3 is 13 amino acids. Germline assignment: CDR1 SQVTM and CDR2 ANQGSEA. CDR3 nucleotide sequence: TGCAGCGTACTAGTAACCTTCACAGATACGCAGTATTTT. It encodes CSVLVTFTDTQYF.

The chain employs TRBV6-5 and TRBJ2-1, with 11 bases matching TRBD2. V lost 6 bases, J lost 7 bases, and 5 bases stayed unmatched. Germline V CDR1 and CDR2: MNHEY, SVGAGI. The CDR3 runs to 14 residues. The CDR3 coding sequence is TGTGCCAGCAGCCCTCTAGCGGGAGGAAATGAGCAGTTCTTC. Protein sequence: CASSPLAGGNEQFF.

The CDR3 DNA is TGCGCCAGCAGGACATCGCTTGAAAATGAGCAGTTCTTC. Residues: CASRTSLENEQFF. The rearrangement uses TRBV5-1 and TRBJ2-1; D gene ambiguous. The V and J ends lost 5 bases and 7 bases respectively, with 13 bases between them. Germline lookup yields CDR1 SGHRS and CDR2 YFSETQ. This CDR3 region has 13 residues.

This chain joins TRBV2 and TRBJ2-2; possibly TRBD1 for D (6 bases). Germline CDR1 SNHLY, CDR2 FYNNEI. There are 15 residues in the CDR3. Between the trimmed V and J ends, which lost 2 bases and 5 bases, there was a span of 12 bases. The CDR3 spells CASSELGQQTGELFF. CDR3 coding DNA: TGTGCCAGCAGTGAATTGGGACAACAAACCGGGGAGCTGTTTTTT.